The 2 T cell receptor beta chains below were found in one sample sequenced in a study of blood T cells in healthy people across ages. For the second PCR, which ran for roughly 6 to 12 cycles, a sample-barcoded 5' primer and a J-beta primer mix were used. In TCRdb, the 5' RACE reads were re-called with MiXCR into one record per CDR3 protein. The sample holds about 720,000 distinct CDR3 sequences, approximately 22% seen once. The source material was blood. The receptor source for this set is a man in his sixties or seventies in good health.

This chain links TRBV29-1 with TRBJ1-2; TRBD1 agrees at 9 bases. CDR1 is SQVTM and CDR2 is ANQGSEA in the germline V gene. The CDR3 has 15 residues. V lost 1 base and J lost 5; bases outside the gene matches: 8. The CDR3 sequence is CSVEGGTGRRYGYTF. In nucleotides, the CDR3 is TGCAGCGTTGAAGGGGGGACAGGGAGGAGATATGGCTACACCTTC.

CDR3 sequence reads: CASSLAQTSGGADTQYF. For the CDR3, the DNA is TGCGCCAGCAGCTTGGCTCAGACTAGCGGGGGAGCGGATACGCAGTATTTT. This chain joins TRBV5-1 and TRBJ2-3, with TRBD2 matching over 12 bases. This CDR3 has 17 amino acids. The V and J ends lost 0 bases and 6 bases, in that order; junction bases with no gene match: 8. Germline-derived CDR1 and CDR2 are SGHRS and YFSETQ.